This TCR beta chain is drawn from a study of T-cell reconstitution after alpha-beta-depleted transplantation in children. During its preparation, the TCRbeta library received unique molecular identifiers. TCRdb processed the PCR reads anew with MiXCR; each CDR3 protein has one entry. The sample consists of approximately 240,000 distinct CDR3 sequences, approximately 9.5% of them appearing once. Germline V gene sequence: CDR1 LNHNV, CDR2 YYDKDF (reference sequence). The CDR3 runs 17 residues. The V and J ends lost 0 bases and 0 bases respectively, with 11 bases between them. This clonotype has a count of ten or more.

The sequencing used PBMCs from the stem cell graft donor, collected from the stem cell graft. This rearrangement joins TRBV15 to TRBJ1-4; D unresolved. This receptor was taken from a human donor who donated a stem cell graft to a child with acute lymphoblastic leukemia. DNA for the CDR3: TGTGCCACCAGCAGAGATTTGGGGTCGTCAACTAATGAAAAACTGTTTTTT. Translated: CATSRDLGSSTNEKLFF.